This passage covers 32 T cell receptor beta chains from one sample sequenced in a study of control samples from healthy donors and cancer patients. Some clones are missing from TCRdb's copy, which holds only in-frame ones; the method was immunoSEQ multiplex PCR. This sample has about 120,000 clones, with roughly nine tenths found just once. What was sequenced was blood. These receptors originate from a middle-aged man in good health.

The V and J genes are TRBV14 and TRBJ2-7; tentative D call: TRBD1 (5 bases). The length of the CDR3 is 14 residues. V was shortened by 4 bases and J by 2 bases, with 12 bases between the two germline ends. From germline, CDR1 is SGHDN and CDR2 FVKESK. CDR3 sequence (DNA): TGTGCCAGCAGCCGAGGAGTACAGGCCTACGAGCAGTACTTC. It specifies CASSRGVQAYEQYF.

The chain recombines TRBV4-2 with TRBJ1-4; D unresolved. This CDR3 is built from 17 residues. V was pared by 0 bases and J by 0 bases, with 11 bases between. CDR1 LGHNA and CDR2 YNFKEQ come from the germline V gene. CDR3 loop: CASSQEPDLTTNEKLFF. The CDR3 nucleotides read TGTGCCAGCAGCCAAGAACCCGATCTGACAACTAATGAAAAACTGTTTTTT.

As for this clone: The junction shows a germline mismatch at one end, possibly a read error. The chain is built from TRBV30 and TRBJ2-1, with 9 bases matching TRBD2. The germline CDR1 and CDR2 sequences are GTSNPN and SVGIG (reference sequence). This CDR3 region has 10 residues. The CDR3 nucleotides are TGTGCCTGGAGGAGCGGGGGGTTGATCTTC. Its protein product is CAWRSGGLIF.

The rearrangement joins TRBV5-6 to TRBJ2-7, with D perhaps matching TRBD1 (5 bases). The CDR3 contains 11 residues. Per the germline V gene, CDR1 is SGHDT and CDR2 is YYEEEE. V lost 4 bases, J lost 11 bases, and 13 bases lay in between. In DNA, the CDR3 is TGTGCCAGCAGCGCGGACGTCAGGGAGTACTTC. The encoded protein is CASSADVREYF. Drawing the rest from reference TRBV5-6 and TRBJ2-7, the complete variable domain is DAGVTQSPTHLIKTRGQQVTLRCSPKSGHDTVSWYQQALGQGPQFIFQYYEEEERQRGNFPDRFSGHQFPNYSSELNVNALLLGDSALYLCASSADVREYFGPGTRLTVT.

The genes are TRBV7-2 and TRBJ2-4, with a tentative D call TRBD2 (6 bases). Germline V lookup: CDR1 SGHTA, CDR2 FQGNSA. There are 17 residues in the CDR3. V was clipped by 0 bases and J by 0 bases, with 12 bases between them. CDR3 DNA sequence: TGTGCCAGCAGCTTAGCGCCGGGACTCTTAGCCAAAAACATTCAGTACTTC. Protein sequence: CASSLAPGLLAKNIQYF.

The DNA of the CDR3 is TGTGCCAGCAGTGAATATGTGGGAAACTATGGCTACACCTTC. Translated: CASSEYVGNYGYTF. The V and J genes are TRBV25-1 and TRBJ1-2; D is unresolved. The V gene lost 0 bases and the J gene lost 2 bases, with 7 bases spanning the gap. Germline V lookup: CDR1 MGHDK, CDR2 SYGVNS. The CDR3 has 14 amino acids.

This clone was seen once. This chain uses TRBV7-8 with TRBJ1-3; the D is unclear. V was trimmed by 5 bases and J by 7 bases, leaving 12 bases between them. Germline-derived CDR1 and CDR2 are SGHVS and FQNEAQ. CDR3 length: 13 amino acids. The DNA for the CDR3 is TGTGCCAGCAGCGTTGACACTTCTAACACCATATATTTT. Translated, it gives CASSVDTSNTIYF.

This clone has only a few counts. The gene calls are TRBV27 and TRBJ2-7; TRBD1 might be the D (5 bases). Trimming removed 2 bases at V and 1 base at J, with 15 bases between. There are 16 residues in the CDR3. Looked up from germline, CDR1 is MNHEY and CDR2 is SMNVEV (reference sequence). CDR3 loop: CASSLIGHLNSYEQYF. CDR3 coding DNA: TGTGCCAGCAGTTTAATAGGACATTTGAATTCCTACGAGCAGTACTTC.

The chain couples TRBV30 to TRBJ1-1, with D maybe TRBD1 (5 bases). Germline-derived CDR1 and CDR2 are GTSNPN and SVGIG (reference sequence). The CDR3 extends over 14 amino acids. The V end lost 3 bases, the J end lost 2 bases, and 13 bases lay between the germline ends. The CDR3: CAWRIRGRNTEAFF. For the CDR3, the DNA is TGTGCCTGGAGAATAAGGGGCAGAAACACTGAAGCTTTCTTT.

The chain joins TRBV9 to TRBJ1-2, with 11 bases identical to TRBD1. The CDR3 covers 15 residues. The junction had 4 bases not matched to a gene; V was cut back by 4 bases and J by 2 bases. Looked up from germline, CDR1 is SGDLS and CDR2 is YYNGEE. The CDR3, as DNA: TGTGCCAGCAGCCCGAGGACAGGGGGCAACTATGGCTACACCTTC. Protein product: CASSPRTGGNYGYTF.

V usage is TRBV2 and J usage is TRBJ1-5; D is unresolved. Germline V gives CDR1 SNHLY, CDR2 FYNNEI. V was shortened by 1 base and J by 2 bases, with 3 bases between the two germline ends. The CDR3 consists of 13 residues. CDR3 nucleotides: TGTGCCAGCAGTGAAGAGCGCAATCAGCCCCAGCATTTT. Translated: CASSEERNQPQHF.

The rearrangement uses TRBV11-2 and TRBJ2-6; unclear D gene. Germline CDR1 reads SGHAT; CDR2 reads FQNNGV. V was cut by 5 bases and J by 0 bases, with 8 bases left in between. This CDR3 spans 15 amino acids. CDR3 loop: CASSPTFSGANVLTF. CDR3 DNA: TGTGCCAGCAGCCCGACATTCTCTGGGGCCAACGTCCTGACTTTC.

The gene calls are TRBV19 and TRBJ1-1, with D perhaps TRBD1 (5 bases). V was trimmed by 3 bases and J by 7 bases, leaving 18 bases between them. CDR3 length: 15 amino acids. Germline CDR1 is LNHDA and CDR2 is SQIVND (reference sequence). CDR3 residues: CASSIFGTGRFEAFF. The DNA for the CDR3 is TGTGCCAGTAGTATTTTCGGGACCGGACGGTTTGAAGCTTTCTTT.

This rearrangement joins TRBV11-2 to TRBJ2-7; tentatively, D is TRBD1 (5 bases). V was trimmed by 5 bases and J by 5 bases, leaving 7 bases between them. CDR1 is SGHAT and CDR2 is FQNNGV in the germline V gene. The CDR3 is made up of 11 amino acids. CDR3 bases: TGTGCCAGCAGCCTGGGGCACGAGCAGTACTTC. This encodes CASSLGHEQYF.

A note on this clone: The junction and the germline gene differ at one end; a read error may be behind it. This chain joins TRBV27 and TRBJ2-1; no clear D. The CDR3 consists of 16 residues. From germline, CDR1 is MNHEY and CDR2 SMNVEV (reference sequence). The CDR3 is CASSPRPDPAYNERFF. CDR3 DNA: TGTGCCAGCAGTCCCCGCCCCGACCCAGCCTACAATGAGCGGTTCTTC.

CDR3 region: CATSDSGVGSSDTQYF. The CDR3 DNA follows: TGTGCCACCAGTGATAGTGGGGTAGGTTCCTCAGATACGCAGTATTTT. The chain links TRBV24-1 to TRBJ2-3; D gene uncertain. Germline values: CDR1 KGHDR, CDR2 SFDVKD. The ends were cut back, 3 bases at V and 4 bases at J, with 16 bases in the middle. This CDR3 contains 16 residues.

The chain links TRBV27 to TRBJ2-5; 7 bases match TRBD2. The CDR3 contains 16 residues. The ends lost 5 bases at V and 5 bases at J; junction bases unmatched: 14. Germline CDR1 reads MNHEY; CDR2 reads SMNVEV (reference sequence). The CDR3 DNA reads TGTGCCAGCAGTCCTGTCGGGGCTGCGGGAGACGAGACCCAGTACTTC. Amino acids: CASSPVGAAGDETQYF.

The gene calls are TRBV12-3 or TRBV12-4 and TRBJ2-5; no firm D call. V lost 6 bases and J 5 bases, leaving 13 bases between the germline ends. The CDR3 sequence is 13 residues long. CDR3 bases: TGTGCCAGCAGATCGGACGTACGGGAGACCCAGTACTTC. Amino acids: CASRSDVRETQYF.

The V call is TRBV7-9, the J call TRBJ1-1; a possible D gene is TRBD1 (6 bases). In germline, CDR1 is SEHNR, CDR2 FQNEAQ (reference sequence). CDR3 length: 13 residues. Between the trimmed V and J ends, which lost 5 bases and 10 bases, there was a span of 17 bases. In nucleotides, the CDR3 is TGTGCCAGCAGCCCCTACGGGGGCAATGGAGCTTTCTTT. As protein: CASSPYGGNGAFF.

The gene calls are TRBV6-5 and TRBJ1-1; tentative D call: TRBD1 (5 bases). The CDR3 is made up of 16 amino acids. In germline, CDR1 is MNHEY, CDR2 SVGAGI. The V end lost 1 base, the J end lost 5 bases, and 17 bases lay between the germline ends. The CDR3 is CASSYYLGGRETEAFF. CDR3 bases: TGTGCCAGCAGTTACTACTTGGGGGGTAGGGAAACTGAAGCTTTCTTT.

The chain's CDR3 is CATRKGGLNTEAFF. The CDR3 DNA is TGTGCCACCAGGAAGGGGGGTTTGAACACTGAAGCTTTCTTT. V usage is TRBV15 and J usage is TRBJ1-1; D perhaps matches TRBD1 (6 bases). The V gene lost 6 bases and the J gene lost 0 bases, with 11 bases spanning the gap. Per germline, CDR1 LNHNV and CDR2 YYDKDF (reference sequence). This CDR3 region has 14 residues. The full variable domain, with the rest looked up from reference TRBV15 and TRBJ1-1, is DAMVIQNPRYQVTQFGKPVTLSCSQTLNHNVMYWYQQKSSQAPKLLFHYYDKDFNNEADTPDNFQSRRPNTSFCFLDIRSPGLGDTAMYLCATRKGGLNTEAFFGQGTRLTVV.

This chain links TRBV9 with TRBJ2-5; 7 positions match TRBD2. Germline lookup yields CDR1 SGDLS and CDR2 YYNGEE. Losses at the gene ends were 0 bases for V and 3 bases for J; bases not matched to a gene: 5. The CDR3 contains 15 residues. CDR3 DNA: TGTGCCAGCAGCGTAGAGGCTAGCGGTGAAGAGACCCAGTACTTC. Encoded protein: CASSVEASGEETQYF.

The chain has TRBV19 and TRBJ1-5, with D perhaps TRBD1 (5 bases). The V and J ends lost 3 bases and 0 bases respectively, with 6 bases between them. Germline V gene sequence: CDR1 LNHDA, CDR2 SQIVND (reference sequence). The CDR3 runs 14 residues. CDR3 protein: CASSIQGSNQPQHF. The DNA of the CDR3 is TGTGCCAGTAGTATCCAGGGTAGCAATCAGCCCCAGCATTTT.

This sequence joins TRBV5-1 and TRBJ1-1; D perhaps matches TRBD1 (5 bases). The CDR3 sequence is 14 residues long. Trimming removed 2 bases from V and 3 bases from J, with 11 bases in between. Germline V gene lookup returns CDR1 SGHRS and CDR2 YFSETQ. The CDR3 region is CASSFRVGDTEAFF. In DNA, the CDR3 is TGCGCCAGCAGCTTCAGAGTAGGGGACACTGAAGCTTTCTTT. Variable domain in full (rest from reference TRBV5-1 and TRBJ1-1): KAGVTQTPRYLIKTRGQQVTLSCSPISGHRSVSWYQQTPGQGLQFLFEYFSETQRNKGNFPGRFSGRQFSNSRSEMNVSTLELGDSALYLCASSFRVGDTEAFFGQGTRLTVV.

The CDR3 coding sequence is TGTGCCCTAAGGGGGGGCTATGGCAATCAGCCCCAGCATTTT. This sequence encodes CALRGGYGNQPQHF. The chain is built from TRBV30 and TRBJ1-5, with a possible D match to TRBD1 (6 bases). This CDR3 has 14 residues. Germline CDR1 reads GTSNPN; CDR2 reads SVGIG (reference sequence). Trimming pared 8 bases from V and 2 bases from J, leaving 16 bases between.

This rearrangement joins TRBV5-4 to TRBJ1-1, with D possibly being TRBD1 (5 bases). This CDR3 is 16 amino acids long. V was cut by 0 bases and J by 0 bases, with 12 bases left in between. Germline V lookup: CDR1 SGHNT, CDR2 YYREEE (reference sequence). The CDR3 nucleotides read TGTGCCAGCAGCTTGGGTCGGGGACCTCTGAACACTGAAGCTTTCTTT. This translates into CASSLGRGPLNTEAFF.

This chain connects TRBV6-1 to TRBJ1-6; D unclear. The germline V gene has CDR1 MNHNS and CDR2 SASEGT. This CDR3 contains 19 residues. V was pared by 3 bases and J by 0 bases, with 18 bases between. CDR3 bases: TGTGCCAGCAGTGAGGCAAGAACAGTCCCTAGCTCCTATAATTCACCCCTCCACTTT. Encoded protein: CASSEARTVPSSYNSPLHF.

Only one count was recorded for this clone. CDR3 sequence: CASSRDREGEKLFF. DNA for the CDR3: TGTGCCAGCAGCCGGGACAGGGAAGGGGAAAAACTGTTTTTT. V usage is TRBV27 and J usage is TRBJ1-4, with 9 bases lining up with TRBD1. The CDR3 is 14 amino acids. Germline V lookup: CDR1 MNHEY, CDR2 SMNVEV (reference sequence). The V segment lost 6 bases and the J segment 8 bases; nucleotides outside the gene matches: 7.

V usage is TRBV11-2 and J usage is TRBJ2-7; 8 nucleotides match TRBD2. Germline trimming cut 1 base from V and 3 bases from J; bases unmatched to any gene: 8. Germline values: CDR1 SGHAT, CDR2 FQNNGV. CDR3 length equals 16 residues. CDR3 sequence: CASSLVSGGAFYEQYF. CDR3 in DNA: TGTGCCAGCAGCTTAGTATCGGGAGGGGCGTTCTACGAGCAGTACTTC.

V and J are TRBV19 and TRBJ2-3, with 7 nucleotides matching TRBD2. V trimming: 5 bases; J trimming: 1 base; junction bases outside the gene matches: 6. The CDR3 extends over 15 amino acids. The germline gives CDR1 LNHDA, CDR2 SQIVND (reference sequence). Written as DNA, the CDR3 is TGTGCCAGTAGTCTCTGGAGCGGGGGCACAGATACGCAGTATTTT. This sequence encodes CASSLWSGGTDTQYF.

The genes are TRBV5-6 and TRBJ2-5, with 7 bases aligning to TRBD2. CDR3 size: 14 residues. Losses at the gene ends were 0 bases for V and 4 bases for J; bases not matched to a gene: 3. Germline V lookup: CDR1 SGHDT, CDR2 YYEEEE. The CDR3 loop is CASSLVGGGETQYF. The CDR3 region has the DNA TGTGCCAGCAGCTTGGTAGGCGGGGGAGAGACCCAGTACTTC.

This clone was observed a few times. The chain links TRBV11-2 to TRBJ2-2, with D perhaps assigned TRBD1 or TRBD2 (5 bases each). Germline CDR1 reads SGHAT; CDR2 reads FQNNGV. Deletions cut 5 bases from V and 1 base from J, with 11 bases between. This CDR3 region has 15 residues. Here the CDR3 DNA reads TGTGCCAGCAGCCAGGGACCCCTGAACACCGGGGAGCTGTTTTTT. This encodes CASSQGPLNTGELFF.